This TCR beta chain was recorded in a study of CD8 T cells in Susac syndrome. Random hexamers were used to reverse transcribe about 0.5 to 1 ug of RNA. Amplification of TCR beta CDR3 spanned 54 Vbeta and 13 Jbeta via immunoSEQ multiplex PCR. MiXCR, run by TCRdb on the immunoSEQ multiplex PCR reads, gives a single entry per CDR3 protein. The sample holds approximately 120,000 distinct CDR3 sequences, roughly 97% seen once. Comment on this clonotype: Its antigen remains unknown.

TEMRA cells were FACS-enriched, unlike CD8+ and CD4+ T cells, which were negatively isolated. General study findings and limits: The study recognized that the number of individuals in its TCR sequencing and HLA analysis was relatively small.

The CDR3 runs 14 residues. Germline lookup yields CDR1 SGHRS and CDR2 YFSETQ. Trimming shortened V by 7 bases and J by 4 bases, and 17 bases separated the two germline ends. The chain combines TRBV5-1 with TRBJ2-5; D might be TRBD1 (5 bases). The receptor's source is a human donor in good health. Specimen: CD4+ T cells from PBMCs. CDR3 sequence: CASQTESRGETQYF. The CDR3 DNA is TGCGCCAGCCAGACAGAATCAAGAGGAGAGACCCAGTACTTC.